These 20 T cell receptor beta chains came from one sample sequenced in a study of identical twins. MiXCR was run by TCRdb on the 5' RACE reads, yielding one entry per CDR3 protein. The sample holds about 200,000 distinct CDR3 sequences, approximately 7.1% seen once. The sample also formed part of further work on T cells expressing NK-cell markers.

The sequenced sample consisted of CD8+ T cells sorted from blood. The origin of the receptors is a woman in her late teens or twenties in good health.

A few counts support this clonotype. This chain's CDR3 is CASSYSAAGPTEAFF. The CDR3 DNA reads as TGTGCCAGCAGTTACTCAGCCGCAGGGCCCACTGAAGCTTTCTTT. V and J are TRBV6-5 and TRBJ1-1; D perhaps matches TRBD1 (5 bases). Deletions cut 0 bases from V and 4 bases from J, with 12 bases between. Looked up from germline, CDR1 is MNHEY and CDR2 is SVGAGI. The CDR3 is 15 amino acids.

V and J are TRBV6-5 and TRBJ2-5, with 14 bases matching TRBD2. V shed 2 bases and J 5 bases; nucleotides not matched to a gene: 4. The CDR3 totals 16 residues. The V gene's germline CDR1 is MNHEY and CDR2 SVGAGI. In DNA, the CDR3 is TGTGCCAGCAGTTACGACCGACTAGCGGGAGGGGAGACCCAGTACTTC. It yields the protein CASSYDRLAGGETQYF.

In this sample, this clonotype turned up many times. The rearrangement joins TRBV24-1 to TRBJ2-2, with D possibly TRBD1 on 5 matching bases. The CDR3 length is 16 residues. Germline assignment: CDR1 KGHDR and CDR2 SFDVKD. Trimming cost V 5 bases and J 3 bases, with 15 bases left between them. DNA of the CDR3: TGTGCCACCAGTGGCAACTTAGGGGTAGACACCGGGGAGCTGTTTTTT. Protein sequence: CATSGNLGVDTGELFF.

This clonotype occurred many times. This chain joins TRBV12-3 or TRBV12-4 and TRBJ1-2, with D hard to call. V lost 3 bases, J lost 7 bases, and 12 bases lay in between. This CDR3 comprises 13 residues. The CDR3 reads CASSFTGRAGYTF. CDR3 bases: TGTGCCAGCAGTTTCACGGGGAGGGCTGGCTACACCTTC.

This clonotype showed up just a few times. The chain carries TRBV27 and TRBJ2-7; no definite D call. The germline V and J ends were trimmed by 8 bases and 2 bases, with 16 bases remaining between them. This CDR3 has 14 residues. Per the germline V gene, CDR1 is MNHEY and CDR2 is SMNVEV (reference sequence). The CDR3 DNA follows: TGTGCCAGCCGTCATATCGCAGGTACCTACGAGCAGTACTTC. Protein sequence: CASRHIAGTYEQYF.

There are many counts of this clonotype. The J gene is TRBJ2-7, the V gene TRBV7-2; maybe TRBD2 (5 bases). Germline V gene lookup returns CDR1 SGHTA and CDR2 FQGNSA. Trimming took off 1 base at V and 5 bases at J, with 9 bases between the two ends. This CDR3 contains 13 residues. This CDR3 is CASSLELVDEQYF. CDR3 nucleotides: TGTGCCAGCAGCTTAGAACTAGTCGACGAGCAGTACTTC.

This chain uses TRBV6-1 with TRBJ2-1; D possibly matches TRBD1 or TRBD2 (5 bases each). The length of the CDR3 is 14 residues. With 2 bases removed from V and 5 bases from J, the gap between germline ends came to 10 bases. Germline V gene lookup returns CDR1 MNHNS and CDR2 SASEGT. The CDR3 coding sequence is TGTGCCAGCAGTGAACCGGGGCAACACAATGAGCAGTTCTTC. As protein: CASSEPGQHNEQFF.

This clonotype was observed a few times. The CDR3 loop is CASSVQGMGTEAFF. CDR3 nucleotide sequence: TGTGCCAGCAGCGTACAGGGGATGGGCACTGAAGCTTTCTTT. This chain connects TRBV9 to TRBJ1-1; tentatively, D is TRBD1 (6 bases). Trimming cost V 1 base and J 4 bases, with 11 bases left between them. This CDR3 is built from 14 residues. Germline CDR1 and CDR2: SGDLS and YYNGEE.

In this sample, this clonotype turned up a few times. The V and J genes are TRBV6-4 and TRBJ2-1, with D tentatively TRBD2 (7 bases). The CDR3 is made up of 16 amino acids. Trimming took 0 bases from V and 5 from J, leaving 14 bases between them. CDR1 and CDR2 (germline): MRHNA, SNTAGT. CDR3: CASSDSRGTKHNEQFF. The CDR3 coding sequence is TGTGCCAGCAGTGACTCGAGGGGGACTAAACACAATGAGCAGTTCTTC.

This clonotype appeared many times. The chain couples TRBV5-1 to TRBJ1-2; TRBD1 aligns across 7 bases. Looked up from germline, CDR1 is SGHRS and CDR2 is YFSETQ. Germline trimming cut 4 bases from V and 3 bases from J; bases unmatched to any gene: 9. The CDR3 is made up of 15 amino acids. This chain's CDR3 is CASSPQPTGDYGYTF. The CDR3 DNA follows: TGCGCCAGCAGCCCACAACCCACAGGGGACTATGGCTACACCTTC. Looking up the rest from reference TRBV5-1 and TRBJ1-2 gives the full variable domain: KAGVTQTPRYLIKTRGQQVTLSCSPISGHRSVSWYQQTPGQGLQFLFEYFSETQRNKGNFPGRFSGRQFSNSRSEMNVSTLELGDSALYLCASSPQPTGDYGYTFGSGTRLTVV.

This clonotype turned up a few times. The chain links TRBV25-1 to TRBJ1-4; possibly TRBD1 for D (5 bases). CDR3 size: 14 residues. Germline V lookup: CDR1 MGHDK, CDR2 SYGVNS. Trimming removed 3 bases from V and 8 bases from J, with 13 bases in between. CDR3 in DNA: TGTGCCAGCAGTGAGGAACCAGGGTGGGAAAAACTGTTTTTT. Protein product: CASSEEPGWEKLFF. Supplemented by reference TRBV25-1 and TRBJ1-4, the full variable domain reads EADIYQTPRYLVIGTGKKITLECSQTMGHDKMYWYQQDPGMELHLIHYSYGVNSTEKGDLSSESTVSRIRTEHFPLTLESARPSHTSQYLCASSEEPGWEKLFFGSGTQLSVL.

This clonotype appeared many times. The V and J genes are TRBV12-3 or TRBV12-4 and TRBJ2-6; 8 bases map to TRBD1. Trimming removed 5 bases from V and 2 bases from J; junction bases left unmatched: 8. The CDR3 is made up of 17 amino acids. This chain's CDR3 is CASSQQGALPGANVLTF. The DNA for the CDR3 is TGTGCCAGCAGTCAGCAGGGGGCGCTTCCTGGGGCCAACGTCCTGACTTTC.

The rearrangement uses TRBV11-2 and TRBJ2-7; no definite D call. Germline V lookup: CDR1 SGHAT, CDR2 FQNNGV. V was pared by 2 bases and J by 5 bases, with 7 bases between. The CDR3 sequence is 12 residues long. The CDR3 spells CASSLLGNEQYF. DNA of the CDR3: TGTGCCAGCAGCTTATTGGGGAACGAGCAGTACTTC.

V gene TRBV20-1 combines with J gene TRBJ2-1; TRBD2 agrees at 11 bases. This CDR3 comprises 17 residues. CDR1 DFQATT and CDR2 SNEGSKA come from the germline V gene (reference sequence). The ends lost 0 bases at V and 0 bases at J; junction bases unmatched: 4. The CDR3 here is CSARDPGLAVSYNEQFF. DNA for the CDR3: TGCAGTGCTAGAGACCCGGGACTAGCGGTCTCCTACAATGAGCAGTTCTTC.

Ten or more counts support this clonotype. This chain connects TRBV29-1 to TRBJ1-1; D unclear. Trimming left V 6 bases short and J 5 bases short, with 4 bases between. This CDR3 has 9 residues. Germline lookup yields CDR1 SQVTM and CDR2 ANQGSEA. The chain's CDR3 is CSVGTEAFF. In DNA form, the CDR3 reads TGCAGCGTCGGGACTGAAGCTTTCTTT.

This clonotype was seen repeatedly, ten times or more. V usage is TRBV7-2 and J usage is TRBJ2-4, with D uncertain. Trimming shortened V by 5 bases and J by 7 bases, and 9 bases separated the two germline ends. This CDR3 comprises 12 residues. Germline V gives CDR1 SGHTA, CDR2 FQGNSA. CDR3 protein: CASSEGLNIQYF. For the CDR3, the DNA is TGTGCCAGCAGCGAAGGGTTGAACATTCAGTACTTC.

This clonotype was seen many times. This chain links TRBV5-6 with TRBJ2-1, with a tentative D call TRBD1 (6 bases). CDR1 is SGHDT, CDR2 YYEEEE, per germline. The CDR3 spans 13 residues. V was shortened by 2 bases and J by 3 bases, with 6 bases between the two germline ends. CDR3 in amino acids: CASSLGGYNEQFF. The CDR3, as DNA: TGTGCCAGCAGCTTAGGGGGCTACAATGAGCAGTTCTTC.

V usage is TRBV7-2 and J usage is TRBJ1-2, with 7 bases identical to TRBD1. Looked up from germline, CDR1 is SGHTA and CDR2 is FQGNSA. This CDR3 has 14 amino acids. Trimming at V came to 1 base and at J to 8 bases, leaving 7 bases not matched to a gene. This chain's CDR3 is CASSLVSRGDGYTF. CDR3 nucleotides: TGTGCCAGCAGCTTAGTTAGCAGGGGGGACGGCTACACCTTC. The variable domain in full, completed from reference TRBV7-2 and TRBJ1-2, reads GAGVSQSPSNKVTEKGKDVELRCDPISGHTALYWYRQSLGQGLEFLIYFQGNSAPDKSGLPSDRFSAERTGGSVSTLTIQRTQQEDSAVYLCASSLVSRGDGYTFGSGTRLTVV.

This clonotype was counted between two and nine times. The rearrangement joins TRBV3-1 to TRBJ2-3; the match to TRBD2 covers 8 bases. The CDR3 runs 16 residues. Germline CDR1 LGHDT, CDR2 YNNKEL (reference sequence). V shed 0 bases, J shed 1 base, and the junction held 3 bases outside the gene matches. CDR3 DNA: TGTGCCAGCAGCCAAGAGTGGCGGGAGGGCACAGATACGCAGTATTTT. Protein: CASSQEWREGTDTQYF.

This clonotype was found a few times. The chain recombines TRBV11-2 with TRBJ1-4; TRBD1 agrees at 9 bases. CDR3 length: 17 amino acids. The V segment lost 5 bases and the J segment 3 bases; nucleotides outside the gene matches: 10. CDR1 is SGHAT and CDR2 is FQNNGV in the germline V gene. The CDR3 reads CASSTSRDRVSNEKLFF. As DNA, the CDR3 is TGTGCCAGCAGCACGTCCCGGGACAGGGTTTCTAATGAAAAACTGTTTTTT.